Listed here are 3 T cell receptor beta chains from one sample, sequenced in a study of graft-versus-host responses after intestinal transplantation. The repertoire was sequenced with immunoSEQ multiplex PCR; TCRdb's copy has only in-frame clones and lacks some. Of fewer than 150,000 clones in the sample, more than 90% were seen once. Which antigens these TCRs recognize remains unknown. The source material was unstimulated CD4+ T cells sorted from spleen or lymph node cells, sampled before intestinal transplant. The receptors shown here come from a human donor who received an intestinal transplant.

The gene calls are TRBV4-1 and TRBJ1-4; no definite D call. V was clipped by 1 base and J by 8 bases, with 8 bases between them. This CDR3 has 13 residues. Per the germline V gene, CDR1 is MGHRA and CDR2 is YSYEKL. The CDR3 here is CASSQVAKEKLFF. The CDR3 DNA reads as TGCGCCAGCAGCCAAGTTGCAAAGGAAAAACTGTTTTTT.

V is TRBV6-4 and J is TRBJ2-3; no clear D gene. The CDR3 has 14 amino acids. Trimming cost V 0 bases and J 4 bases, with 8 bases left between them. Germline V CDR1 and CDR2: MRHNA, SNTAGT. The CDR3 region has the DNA TGTGCCAGCAGTGACTCAAGGGTGTCAGATACGCAGTATTTT. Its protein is CASSDSRVSDTQYF.

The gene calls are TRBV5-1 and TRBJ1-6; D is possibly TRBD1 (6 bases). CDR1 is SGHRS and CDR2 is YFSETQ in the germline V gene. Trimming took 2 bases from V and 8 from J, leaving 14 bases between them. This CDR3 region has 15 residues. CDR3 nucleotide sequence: TGCGCCAGCAGCTTAAACAGGGTACCGGATTCACCCCTCCACTTT. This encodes CASSLNRVPDSPLHF. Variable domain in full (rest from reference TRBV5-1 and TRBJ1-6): KAGVTQTPRYLIKTRGQQVTLSCSPISGHRSVSWYQQTPGQGLQFLFEYFSETQRNKGNFPGRFSGRQFSNSRSEMNVSTLELGDSALYLCASSLNRVPDSPLHFGNGTRLTVT.